The rows below give T cell receptor beta chains drawn from one sample of a study of T cells in Graves' hyperthyroidism and ophthalmopathy. TCRdb passed the multiplex PCR reads through MiXCR, listing each CDR3 protein once. The table records some 650,000 distinct CDR3 sequences, about a sixth of them present only once. Specimen: blood. The origin of the receptors is a woman in her 40s with Graves' ophthalmopathy. Both conserved end residues are trimmed from each CDR3. The order of the fields is J gene, clone size, V gene, CDR3 protein. Only part of the rows carry a size: once, few, many, or a class if the clone is expanded.

TRBJ2-1	.	TRBV9	ASSVGSGAYNEQF
TRBJ2-1	.	TRBV11-3	ASSLGSGTYNGHF
TRBJ2-2	.	TRBV9	ASSVWTSGELF
TRBJ2-7	many	TRBV28	ASSPYRQGAHEQY
TRBJ1-1	.	TRBV11-1	ASSPDSPTEAF
TRBJ2-3	many	TRBV11-3	ASSLGRSSDTQY
TRBJ2-3	many	TRBV6-1	VSGRARTDTQY
TRBJ2-5	few	TRBV5-5	ASSAGQGRETQY
TRBJ2-7	.	TRBV20-1	SARDRAGAYEQY
TRBJ2-7	.	TRBV6-5	ASSYSIAGGPYEQY
TRBJ2-2	many	TRBV24-1	ATSDQPPGQGSTGELF
TRBJ2-5	many	TRBV18	ASSPGLAETQY
TRBJ2-5	many	TRBV18	ASSPSVQSETQY
TRBJ1-2	few	TRBV20-1	SATDRVGYGYT
TRBJ1-1	.	TRBV28	ASRADGANTEAF
TRBJ1-2	many	TRBV12-3/TRBV12-4	ASSRWTANYGYT
TRBJ2-5	many	TRBV28	ATGTAQETQY
TRBJ1-5	.	TRBV6-1	ASSSFSRDRDQPQH
TRBJ2-3	many	TRBV2	ASSEAFRDQKQY
TRBJ2-3	.	TRBV11-2	ASSQDGGGGATDTQY
TRBJ2-3	many	TRBV20-1	SANLPTDTQY
TRBJ2-5	many	TRBV5-1	ASSLENQFLETQY
TRBJ1-2	few	TRBV6-1	ASSETGHNYGYT
TRBJ2-1	many	TRBV20-1	SARDTGTGVNEQF
TRBJ1-1	many	TRBV20-1	SASRQKSEAF
TRBJ1-4	few	TRBV3-1	ASSPNQGGGRNEKLF
TRBJ2-1	many	TRBV18	ASSPKDGLYNEQF
TRBJ1-2	many	TRBV7-9	ASSFDGNYGYT
TRBJ2-3	.	TRBV7-3	ASSLASGGAVDTQY